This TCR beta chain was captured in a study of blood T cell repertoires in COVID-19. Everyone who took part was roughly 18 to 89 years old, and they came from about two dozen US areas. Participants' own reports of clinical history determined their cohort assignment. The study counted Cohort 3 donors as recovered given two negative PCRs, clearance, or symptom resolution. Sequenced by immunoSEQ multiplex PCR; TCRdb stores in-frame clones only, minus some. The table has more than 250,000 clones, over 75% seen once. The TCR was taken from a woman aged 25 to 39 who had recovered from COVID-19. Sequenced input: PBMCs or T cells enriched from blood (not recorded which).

The DNA for the CDR3 is TGTGCCAGCAGCCGCGGGGGGGAGGTACAAGAGACCCAGTACTTC. It encodes CASSRGGEVQETQYF. The J gene is TRBJ2-5, the V gene TRBV6-5; TRBD2 matches at 9 bases. Germline V gene data show CDR1 as MNHEY and CDR2 as SVGAGI. The V and J ends lost 6 bases and 2 bases, in that order; junction bases with no gene match: 7. The CDR3 totals 15 residues.